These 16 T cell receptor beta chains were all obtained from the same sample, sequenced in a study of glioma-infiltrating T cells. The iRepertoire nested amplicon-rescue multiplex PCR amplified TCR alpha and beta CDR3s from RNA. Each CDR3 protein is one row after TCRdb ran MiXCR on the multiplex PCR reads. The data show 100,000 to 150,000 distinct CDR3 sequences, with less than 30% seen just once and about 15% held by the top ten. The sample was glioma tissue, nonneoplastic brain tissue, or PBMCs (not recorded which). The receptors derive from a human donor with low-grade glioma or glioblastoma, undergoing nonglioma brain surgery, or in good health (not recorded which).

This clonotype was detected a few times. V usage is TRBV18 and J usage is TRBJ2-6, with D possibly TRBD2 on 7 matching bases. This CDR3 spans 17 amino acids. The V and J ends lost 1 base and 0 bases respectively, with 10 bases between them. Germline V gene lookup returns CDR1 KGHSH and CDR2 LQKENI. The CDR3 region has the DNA TGTGCCAGCTCACCACAGGGGGGGAACTCTGGGGCCAACGTCCTGACTTTC. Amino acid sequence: CASSPQGGNSGANVLTF.

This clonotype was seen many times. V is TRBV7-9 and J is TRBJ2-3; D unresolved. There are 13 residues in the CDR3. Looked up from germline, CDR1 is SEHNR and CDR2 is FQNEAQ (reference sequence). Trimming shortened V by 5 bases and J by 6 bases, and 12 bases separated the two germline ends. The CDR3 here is CASSPPSKDTQYF. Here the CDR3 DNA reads TGTGCCAGCAGCCCCCCGTCAAAGGATACGCAGTATTTT.

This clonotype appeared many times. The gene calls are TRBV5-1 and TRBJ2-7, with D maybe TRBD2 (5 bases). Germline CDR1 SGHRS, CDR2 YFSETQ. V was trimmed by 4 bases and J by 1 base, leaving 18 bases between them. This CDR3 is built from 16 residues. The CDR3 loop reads CASSKREAAISYEQYF. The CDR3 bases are TGCGCCAGCAGCAAACGGGAAGCTGCGATATCCTACGAGCAGTACTTC.

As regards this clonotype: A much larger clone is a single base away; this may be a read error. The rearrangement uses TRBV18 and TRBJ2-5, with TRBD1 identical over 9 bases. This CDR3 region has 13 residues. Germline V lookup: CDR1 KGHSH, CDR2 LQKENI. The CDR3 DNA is TGTGCCAGCTCGCGGACAGGGGTCGAGACCCAGCACTTC. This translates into CASSRTGVETQHF.

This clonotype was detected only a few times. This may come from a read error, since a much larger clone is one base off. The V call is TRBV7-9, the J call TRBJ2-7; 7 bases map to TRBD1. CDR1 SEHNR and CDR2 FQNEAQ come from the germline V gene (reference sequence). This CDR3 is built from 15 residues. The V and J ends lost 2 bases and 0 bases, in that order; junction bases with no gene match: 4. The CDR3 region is CASSLSGQTSYEQYF. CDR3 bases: TGTGCCAGCAGCTTATCGGGACAGACCTCCTACGAGCAGTACTTC.

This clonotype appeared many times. CDR3 in amino acids: CAITSLSTDTQYF. DNA for the CDR3: TGTGCCATAACTAGCCTCAGCACAGATACGCAGTATTTT. The rearrangement joins TRBV10-3 to TRBJ2-3; possibly TRBD2 for D (6 bases). The CDR3 covers 13 residues. CDR1 is ENHRY and CDR2 is SYGVKD in the germline V gene. Trimming shortened V by 9 bases and J by 0 bases, and 10 bases separated the two germline ends.

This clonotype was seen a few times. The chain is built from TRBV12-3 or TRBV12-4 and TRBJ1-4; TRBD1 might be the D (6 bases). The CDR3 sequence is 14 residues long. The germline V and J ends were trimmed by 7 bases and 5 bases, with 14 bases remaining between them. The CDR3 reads CASTSQGGNEKLFF. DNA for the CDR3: TGTGCCAGCACTTCACAGGGTGGAAATGAAAAACTGTTTTTT.

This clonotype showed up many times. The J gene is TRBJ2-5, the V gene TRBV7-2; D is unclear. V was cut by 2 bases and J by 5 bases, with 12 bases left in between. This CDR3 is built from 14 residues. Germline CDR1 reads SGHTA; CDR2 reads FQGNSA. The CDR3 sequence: CASSLPLSPETQYF. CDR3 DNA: TGTGCCAGCAGCTTACCGCTCTCCCCGGAGACCCAGTACTTC. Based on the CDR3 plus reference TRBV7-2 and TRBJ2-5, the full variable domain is GAGVSQSPSNKVTEKGKDVELRCDPISGHTALYWYRQSLGQGLEFLIYFQGNSAPDKSGLPSDRFSAERTGGSVSTLTIQRTQQEDSAVYLCASSLPLSPETQYFGPGTRLLVL.

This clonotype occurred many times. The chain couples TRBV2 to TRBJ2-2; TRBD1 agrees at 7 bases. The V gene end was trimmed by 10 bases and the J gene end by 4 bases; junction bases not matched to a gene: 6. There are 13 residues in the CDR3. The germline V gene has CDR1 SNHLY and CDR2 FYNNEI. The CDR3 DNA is TGTGCCACACAGGGGATCAGCACCGGGGAGCTGTTTTTT. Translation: CATQGISTGELFF.

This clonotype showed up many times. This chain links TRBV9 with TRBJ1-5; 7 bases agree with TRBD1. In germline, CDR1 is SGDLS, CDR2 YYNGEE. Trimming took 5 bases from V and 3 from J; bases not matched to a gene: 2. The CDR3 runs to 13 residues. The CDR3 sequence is CASSGTDNQPQHF. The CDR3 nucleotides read TGTGCCAGCAGTGGGACAGACAATCAGCCCCAGCATTTT.

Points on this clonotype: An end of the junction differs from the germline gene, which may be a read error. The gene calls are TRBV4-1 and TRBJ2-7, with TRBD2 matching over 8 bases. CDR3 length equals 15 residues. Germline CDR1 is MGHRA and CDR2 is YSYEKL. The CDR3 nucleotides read TGCGCCAGGAGCCACGGTAGCGGGGTAACCTACGAGCAGTACTTC. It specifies CARSHGSGVTYEQYF.

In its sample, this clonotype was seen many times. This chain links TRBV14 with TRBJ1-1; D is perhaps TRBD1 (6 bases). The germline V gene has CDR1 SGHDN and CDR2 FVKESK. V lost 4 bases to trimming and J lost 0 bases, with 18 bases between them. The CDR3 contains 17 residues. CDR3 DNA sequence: TGTGCCAGCAGCCCCCACAGGGTGGGTCGGATGAACACTGAAGCTTTCTTT. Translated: CASSPHRVGRMNTEAFF. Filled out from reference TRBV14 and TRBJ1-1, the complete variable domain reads EAGVTQFPSHSVIEKGQTVTLRCDPISGHDNLYWYRRVMGKEIKFLLHFVKESKQDESGMPNNRFLAERTGGTYSTLKVQPAELEDSGVYFCASSPHRVGRMNTEAFFGQGTRLTVV.

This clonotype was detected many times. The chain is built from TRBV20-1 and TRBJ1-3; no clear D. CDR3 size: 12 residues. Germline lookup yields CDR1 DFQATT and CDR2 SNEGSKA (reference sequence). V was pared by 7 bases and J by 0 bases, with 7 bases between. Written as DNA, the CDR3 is TGCAGTGTTGAATCCTCTGGAAACACCATATATTTT. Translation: CSVESSGNTIYF.

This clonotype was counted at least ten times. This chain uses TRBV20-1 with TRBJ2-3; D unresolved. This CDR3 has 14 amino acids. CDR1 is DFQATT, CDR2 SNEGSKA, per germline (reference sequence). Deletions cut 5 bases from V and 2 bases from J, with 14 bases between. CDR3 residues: CSAPGPWDTDTQYF. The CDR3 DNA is TGCAGTGCTCCGGGCCCTTGGGACACAGATACGCAGTATTTT.

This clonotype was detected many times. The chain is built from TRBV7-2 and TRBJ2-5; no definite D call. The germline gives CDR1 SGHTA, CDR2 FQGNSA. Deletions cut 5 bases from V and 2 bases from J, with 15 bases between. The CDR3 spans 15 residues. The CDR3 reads CASSPGSRIQETQYF. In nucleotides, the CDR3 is TGTGCCAGCAGCCCCGGCAGCAGGATACAAGAGACCCAGTACTTC.

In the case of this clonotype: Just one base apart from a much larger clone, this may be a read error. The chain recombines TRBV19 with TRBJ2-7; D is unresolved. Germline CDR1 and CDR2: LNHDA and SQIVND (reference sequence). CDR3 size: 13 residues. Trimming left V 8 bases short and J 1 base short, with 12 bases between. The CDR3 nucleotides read TGTGCCAGTGGCCCCCTGGGGTCCTACGAGCAGTACTTC. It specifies CASGPLGSYEQYF.